This TCR beta chain was obtained from a study of T cells after yellow fever vaccination. This clonotype was detected only a few times. A 5'RACE template-switching step, the method used to make TCR cDNA, added a universal primer site and UMIs. TCRdb passed the 5' RACE reads through MiXCR, listing each CDR3 protein once. The sample includes about 340,000 distinct CDR3 sequences, around 4.1% of them seen just once. The CDR3 runs to 14 residues. The junction had 7 bases not matched to a gene; V was cut back by 0 bases and J by 12 bases. Germline loops: CDR1 SGHRS, CDR2 YFSETQ. The sample here was PBMCs, taken 5 days after the yellow fever booster vaccination. The clonotype comes from a man younger than 35 who received the YFV17D yellow fever vaccine. The V gene is TRBV5-1, the J gene TRBJ2-1; 9 bases fit TRBD1. CDR3 sequence reads: CASSLGGQGIGQFF. The CDR3 nucleotides are TGCGCCAGCAGCTTGGGGGGACAGGGTATCGGGCAGTTCTTC.